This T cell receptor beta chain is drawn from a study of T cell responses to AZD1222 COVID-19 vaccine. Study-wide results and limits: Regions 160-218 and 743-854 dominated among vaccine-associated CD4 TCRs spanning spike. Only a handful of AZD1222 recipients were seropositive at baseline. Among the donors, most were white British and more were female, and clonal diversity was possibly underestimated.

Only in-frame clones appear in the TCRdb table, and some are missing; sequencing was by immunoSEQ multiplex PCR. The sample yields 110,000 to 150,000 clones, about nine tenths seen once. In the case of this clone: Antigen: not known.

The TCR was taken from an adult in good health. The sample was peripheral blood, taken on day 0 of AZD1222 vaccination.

The CDR3 DNA reads TGTGCCAGCGGAAGGGGACAGGGCAACACTGAAGCTTTCTTT. As protein: CASGRGQGNTEAFF. The chain uses TRBV5-4 and TRBJ1-1; 9 bases map to TRBD1. CDR3 size: 14 residues. The V gene end was trimmed by 7 bases and the J gene end by 2 bases; junction bases not matched to a gene: 6. Germline lookup yields CDR1 SGHNT and CDR2 YYREEE (reference sequence). Full variable domain (missing parts from reference TRBV5-4 and TRBJ1-1): ETGVTQSPTHLIKTRGQQVTLRCSSQSGHNTVSWYQQALGQGPQFIFQYYREEENGRGNFPPRFSGLQFPNYSSELNVNALELDDSALYLCASGRGQGNTEAFFGQGTRLTVV.